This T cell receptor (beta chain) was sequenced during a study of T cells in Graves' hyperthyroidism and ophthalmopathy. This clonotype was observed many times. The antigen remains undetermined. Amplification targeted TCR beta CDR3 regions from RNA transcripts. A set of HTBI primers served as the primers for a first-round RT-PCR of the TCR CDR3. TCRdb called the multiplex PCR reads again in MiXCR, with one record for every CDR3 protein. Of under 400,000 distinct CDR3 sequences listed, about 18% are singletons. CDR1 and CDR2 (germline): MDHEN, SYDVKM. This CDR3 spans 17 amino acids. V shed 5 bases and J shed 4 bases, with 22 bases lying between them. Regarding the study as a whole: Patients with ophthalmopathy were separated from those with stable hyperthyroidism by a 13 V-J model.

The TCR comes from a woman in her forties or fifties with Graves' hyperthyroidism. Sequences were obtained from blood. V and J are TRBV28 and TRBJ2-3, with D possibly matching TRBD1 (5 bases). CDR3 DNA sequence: TGTGCCAGCAGTCAGATAGGGTGGGGCCTCTCCCCAGATACGCAGTATTTT. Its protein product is CASSQIGWGLSPDTQYF.